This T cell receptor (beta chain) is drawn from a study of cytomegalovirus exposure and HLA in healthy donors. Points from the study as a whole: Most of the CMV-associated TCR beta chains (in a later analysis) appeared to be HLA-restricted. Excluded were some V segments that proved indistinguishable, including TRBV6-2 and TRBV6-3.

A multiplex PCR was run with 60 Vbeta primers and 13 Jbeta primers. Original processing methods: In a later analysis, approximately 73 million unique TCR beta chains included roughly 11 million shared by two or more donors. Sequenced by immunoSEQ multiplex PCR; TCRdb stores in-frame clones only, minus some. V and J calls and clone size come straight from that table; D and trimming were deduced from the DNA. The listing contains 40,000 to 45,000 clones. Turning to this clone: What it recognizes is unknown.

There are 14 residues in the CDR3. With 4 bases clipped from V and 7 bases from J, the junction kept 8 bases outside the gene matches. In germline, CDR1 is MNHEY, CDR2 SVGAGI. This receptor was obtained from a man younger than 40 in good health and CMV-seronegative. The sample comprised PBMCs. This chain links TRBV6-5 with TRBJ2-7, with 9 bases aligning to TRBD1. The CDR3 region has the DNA TGTGCCAGCAGTTTCGGACAGGGGCCGTGGGAGCAGTACTTC. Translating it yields CASSFGQGPWEQYF.